This T cell receptor (beta chain) was captured by sequencing in a study of blood T cell repertoires in COVID-19. In the study overall: COVID-19 samples, acute and convalescent, were from the United States, Italy and Spain. PBMCs, B-cell-depleted T cells, or T cells provided the cDNA or gDNA that made up the material.

Original methodology: The assay estimated nucleated cells by amplifying reference gene primers. Sequencing used immunoSEQ multiplex PCR; TCRdb keeps in-frame clones, though not all of them. That table supplies the V and J calls and clone size; D and trimming were determined from the DNA. The data contain just over 150,000 clones, around 85% of them singletons. The sequence was obtained from a woman in her seventies with acute or convalescent COVID-19. The sample was peripheral blood.

For the CDR3, the DNA is TGTGCCAGTAGACGAAGGACAGGCGGACGGGAGACCCAGTACTTC. This sequence encodes CASRRRTGGRETQYF. The chain has TRBV19 and TRBJ2-5, with 7 bases fitting TRBD1. Unmatched junction bases numbered 12, after V lost 6 bases and J lost 5 bases. This CDR3 region has 15 residues. CDR1 is LNHDA and CDR2 is SQIVND in the germline V gene (reference sequence). The full variable domain, its missing parts supplied by reference TRBV19 and TRBJ2-5, is DGGITQSPKYLFRKEGQNVTLSCEQNLNHDAMYWYRQDPGQGLRLIYYSQIVNDFQKGDIAEGYSVSREKKESFPLTVTSAQKNPTAFYLCASRRRTGGRETQYFGPGTRLLVL.